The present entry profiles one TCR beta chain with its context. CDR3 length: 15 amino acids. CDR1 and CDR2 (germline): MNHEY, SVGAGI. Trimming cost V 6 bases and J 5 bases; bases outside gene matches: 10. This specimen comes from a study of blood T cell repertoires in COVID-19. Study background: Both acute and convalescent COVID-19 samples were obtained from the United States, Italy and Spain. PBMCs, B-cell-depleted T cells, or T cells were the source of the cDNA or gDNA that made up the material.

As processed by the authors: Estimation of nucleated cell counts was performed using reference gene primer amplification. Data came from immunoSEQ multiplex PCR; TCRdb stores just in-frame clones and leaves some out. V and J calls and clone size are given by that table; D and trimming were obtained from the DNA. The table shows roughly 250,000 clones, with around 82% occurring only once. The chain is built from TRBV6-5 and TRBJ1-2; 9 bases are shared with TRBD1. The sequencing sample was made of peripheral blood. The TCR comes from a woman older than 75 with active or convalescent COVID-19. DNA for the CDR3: TGTGCCAGCAGCCCACAGGGGGCGGATTTTTATGGCTACACCTTC. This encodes CASSPQGADFYGYTF.